What follows describes a single TCR beta chain. Its antigen is as yet unknown. These data belong to a study of radiation and T cells in renal cell carcinoma. The CDR3 consists of 14 residues. Germline V gene lookup returns CDR1 MNHNS and CDR2 SASEGT. Trimming stripped 6 bases from V and 0 bases from J, with 12 bases between. Sequencing used immunoSEQ multiplex PCR; TCRdb keeps in-frame clones, though not all of them. The profile covers roughly 120,000 clones, with 80% to 90% appearing a single time and approximately 1.9% taken by the ten largest. Study findings and constraints: From baseline, blood top tumor clonotypes peaked at 2 weeks post-radiation.

As to time point: blood 2 weeks post-SBRT. Treatment meaning: 15 Gy SBRT to primary tumor, nephrectomy 4 weeks later. The V call is TRBV6-1, the J call TRBJ2-7, with a tentative D call TRBD2 (5 bases). This clonotype originated in a woman aged 55 to 70 with renal cell carcinoma. The source was blood, collected from a patient whose treatment included radiotherapy and nephrectomy. The CDR3: CASRAALSSYEQYF. CDR3 coding DNA: TGTGCCAGCAGAGCGGCCCTAAGCTCCTACGAGCAGTACTTC.